Below, one TCR beta chain is given with its context. The antigen is not known. The J segment lost 2 bases and the V segment lost 3 bases, leaving 7 bases of the junction unmatched. Germline V gene sequence: CDR1 LGHNA, CDR2 YNFKEQ. The length of the CDR3 is 16 residues. The data stem from a study of identical twins. TCRdb ran MiXCR on the 5' RACE reads and lists one entry per CDR3 protein. This sample carries 460,000 or so distinct CDR3 sequences, 12% to 15% of them seen once, and the ten largest clones take approximately 0.52%. Findings and limits, study-wide: Findings depended on cross-sectional statistics rather than tracking the same donors. Zero-insertion analyses could be partly confounded by invariant MAIT and iNKT cells. Fewer insertions marked abundant cord blood beta clonotypes; young adult naive trended weakly, memory not at all.

The same specimen was also included in a second study, on yellow fever vaccine responses in identical twins.

The chain is built from TRBV4-2 and TRBJ2-7, with 10 positions matching TRBD2. This TCR came from a woman younger than 35 in good health. The sample comprised CD4+ T cells sorted from blood. The CDR3 sequence is CASSHLSSGGAYEQYF. CDR3 nucleotide sequence: TGTGCCAGCAGCCATCTCTCTAGCGGGGGAGCCTACGAGCAGTACTTC.